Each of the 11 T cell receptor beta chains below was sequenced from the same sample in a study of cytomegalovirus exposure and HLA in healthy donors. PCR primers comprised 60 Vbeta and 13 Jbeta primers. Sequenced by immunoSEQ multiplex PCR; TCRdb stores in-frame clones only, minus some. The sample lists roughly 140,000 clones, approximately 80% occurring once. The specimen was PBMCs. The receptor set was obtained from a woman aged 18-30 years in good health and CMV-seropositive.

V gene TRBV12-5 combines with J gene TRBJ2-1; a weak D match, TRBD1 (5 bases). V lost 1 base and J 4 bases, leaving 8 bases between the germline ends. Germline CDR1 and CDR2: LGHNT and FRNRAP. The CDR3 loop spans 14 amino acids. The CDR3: CASGLGTGYNEQFF. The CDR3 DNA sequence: TGTGCTAGTGGTTTGGGCACAGGTTACAATGAGCAGTTCTTC.

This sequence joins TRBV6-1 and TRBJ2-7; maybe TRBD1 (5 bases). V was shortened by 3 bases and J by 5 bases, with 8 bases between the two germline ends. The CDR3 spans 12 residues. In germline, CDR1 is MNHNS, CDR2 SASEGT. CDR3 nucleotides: TGTGCCAGCAGTGACAGGGTTCACGAGCAGTACTTC. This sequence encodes CASSDRVHEQYF.

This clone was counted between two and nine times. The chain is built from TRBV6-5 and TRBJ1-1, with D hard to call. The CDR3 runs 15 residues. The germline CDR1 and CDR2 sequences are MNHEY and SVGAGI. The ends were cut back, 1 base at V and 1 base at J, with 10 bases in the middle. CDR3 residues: CASSYYFGGNTEAFF. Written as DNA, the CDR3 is TGTGCCAGCAGTTACTATTTCGGTGGGAACACTGAAGCTTTCTTT.

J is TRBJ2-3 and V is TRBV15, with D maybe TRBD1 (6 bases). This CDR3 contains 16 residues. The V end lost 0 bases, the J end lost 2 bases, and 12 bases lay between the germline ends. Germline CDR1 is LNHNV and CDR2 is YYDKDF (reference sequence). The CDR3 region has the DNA TGTGCCACCAGCAGAGATTCAGGGGAAGTCACAGATACGCAGTATTTT. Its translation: CATSRDSGEVTDTQYF.

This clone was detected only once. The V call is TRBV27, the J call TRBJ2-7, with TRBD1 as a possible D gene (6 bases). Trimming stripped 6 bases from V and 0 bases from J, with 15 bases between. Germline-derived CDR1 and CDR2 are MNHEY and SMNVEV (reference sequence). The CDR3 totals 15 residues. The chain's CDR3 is CASSPRDKSSYEQYF. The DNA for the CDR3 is TGTGCCAGCAGCCCGAGGGACAAGAGCTCCTACGAGCAGTACTTC.

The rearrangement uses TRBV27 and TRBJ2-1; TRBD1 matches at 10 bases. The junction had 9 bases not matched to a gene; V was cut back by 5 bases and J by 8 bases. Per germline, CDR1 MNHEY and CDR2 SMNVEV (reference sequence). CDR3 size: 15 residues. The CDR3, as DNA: TGTGCCAGCAGTGGGACCGGGACAGGGGATCATGAGCAGTTCTTC. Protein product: CASSGTGTGDHEQFF.

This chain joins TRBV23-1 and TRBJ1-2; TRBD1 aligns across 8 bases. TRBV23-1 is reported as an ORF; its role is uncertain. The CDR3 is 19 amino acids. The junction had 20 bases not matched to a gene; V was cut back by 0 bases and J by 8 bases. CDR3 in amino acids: CASSQSSTWLQGDSGGYTF. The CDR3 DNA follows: TGCGCCAGCAGTCAATCGTCCACGTGGCTACAGGGGGATTCCGGCGGCTACACCTTC.

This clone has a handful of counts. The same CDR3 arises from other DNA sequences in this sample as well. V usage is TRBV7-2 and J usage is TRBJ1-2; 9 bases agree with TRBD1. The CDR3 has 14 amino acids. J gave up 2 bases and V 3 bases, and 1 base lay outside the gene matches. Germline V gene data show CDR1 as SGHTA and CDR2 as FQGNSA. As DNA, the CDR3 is TGTGCCAGCAGCTTGGGACAGGGCAACTATGGCTACACCTTC. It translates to CASSLGQGNYGYTF.

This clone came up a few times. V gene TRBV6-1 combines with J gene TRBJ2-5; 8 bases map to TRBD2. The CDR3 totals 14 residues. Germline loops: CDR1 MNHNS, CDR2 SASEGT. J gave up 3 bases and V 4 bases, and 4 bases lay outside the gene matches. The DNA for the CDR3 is TGTGCCAGCAGTGTGGGACTAGTAGAAGAGACCCAGTACTTC. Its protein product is CASSVGLVEETQYF.

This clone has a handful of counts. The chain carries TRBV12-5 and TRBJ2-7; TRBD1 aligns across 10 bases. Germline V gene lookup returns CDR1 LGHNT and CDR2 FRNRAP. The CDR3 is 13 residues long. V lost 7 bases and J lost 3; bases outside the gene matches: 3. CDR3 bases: TGTGCTAGTGAGGGACAGGGGTTCTACGAGCAGTACTTC. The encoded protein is CASEGQGFYEQYF.

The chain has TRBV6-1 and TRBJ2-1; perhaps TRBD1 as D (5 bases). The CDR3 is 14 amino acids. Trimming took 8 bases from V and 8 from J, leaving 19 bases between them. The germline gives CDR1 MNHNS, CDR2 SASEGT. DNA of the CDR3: TGTGCCAGCCGCCGTGGGGCCCGCGGCTATGAGCAGTTCTTC. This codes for CASRRGARGYEQFF.